Below, 11 T cell receptor beta chains from the same sample are listed, as sequenced in a study of T cell changes during pregnancy in multiple sclerosis. Some clones are missing from TCRdb's copy, which holds only in-frame ones; the method was immunoSEQ multiplex PCR. This table holds tens of thousands of clones, approximately 94% found once. This specimen consisted of CD4+ T cells from peripheral blood mononuclear cells, obtained in the second trimester of pregnancy. The receptors were sampled from a female donor with multiple sclerosis, enrolled in a pregnancy study.

J is TRBJ1-5 and V is TRBV27; D may be TRBD1 (5 bases). Deletions cut 3 bases from V and 7 bases from J, with 10 bases between. Germline V CDR1 and CDR2: MNHEY, SMNVEV (reference sequence). The CDR3 extends over 13 amino acids. CDR3 DNA sequence: TGTGCCAGCAGTTTGGAGGGGCCCCAGCCCCAGCATTTT. This gives the protein CASSLEGPQPQHF.

The chain couples TRBV4-2 to TRBJ1-3; D gene ambiguous. The CDR3 runs to 15 residues. In germline, CDR1 is LGHNA, CDR2 YNFKEQ. V was clipped by 0 bases and J by 1 base, with 7 bases between them. CDR3 bases: TGTGCCAGCAGCCAAGATTTAACATCTGGAAACACCATATATTTT. The encoded protein is CASSQDLTSGNTIYF.

The chain carries TRBV18 and TRBJ2-7, with 9 bases aligning to TRBD2. The length of the CDR3 is 17 residues. Germline lookup yields CDR1 KGHSH and CDR2 LQKENI. The trim removed 1 base at V and 1 base at J, leaving 8 bases unmatched. The chain's CDR3 is CASSPQSGLAGSYEQYF. In nucleotides, the CDR3 is TGTGCCAGCTCACCACAGAGCGGCCTAGCGGGATCCTACGAGCAGTACTTC.

The CDR3 bases are TGTGCCATCAGCTCGGACAGGCCACAGGAAGCTTTCTTT. It codes for CAISSDRPQEAFF. This rearrangement joins TRBV10-3 to TRBJ1-1; 7 bases agree with TRBD1. Germline V gene lookup returns CDR1 ENHRY and CDR2 SYGVKD. The CDR3 loop spans 13 amino acids. J gave up 8 bases and V 6 bases, and 9 bases lay outside the gene matches.

The chain links TRBV28 to TRBJ2-7; 10 bases align to TRBD1. In germline, CDR1 is MDHEN, CDR2 SYDVKM. There are 15 residues in the CDR3. V gave up 5 bases and J gave up 6 bases; unmatched junction bases: 10. The CDR3 region has the DNA TGTGCCAGCAGTCTACCCGGGACAGGGGCCCTCGAGCAGTACTTC. This translates into CASSLPGTGALEQYF.

The chain combines TRBV2 with TRBJ2-3; 7 bases are shared with TRBD1. Germline CDR1 and CDR2: SNHLY and FYNNEI. The CDR3 sequence is 15 residues long. Trimming cost V 8 bases and J 2 bases; bases outside gene matches: 10. The CDR3 region is CASRGWTGPTDTQYF. The CDR3 DNA reads TGTGCCAGCCGAGGGTGGACAGGCCCCACAGATACGCAGTATTTT.

This chain links TRBV19 with TRBJ2-6, with D possibly matching TRBD1 (6 bases). V lost 4 bases and J lost 9, with 16 bases in between. CDR1 and CDR2 from the germline V gene are LNHDA and SQIVND (reference sequence). This CDR3 is built from 15 residues. The CDR3 here is CASSTHREQNNVLTF. The CDR3 region has the DNA TGTGCCAGTAGTACCCACAGGGAACAGAACAACGTCCTGACTTTC.

This clone is a singleton in its sample. The gene calls are TRBV5-1 and TRBJ1-2, with 8 bases lining up with TRBD1. The CDR3 sequence is 14 residues long. J was trimmed by 2 bases and V by 7 bases; bases with no gene match: 7. The V gene's germline CDR1 is SGHRS and CDR2 YFSETQ. CDR3 coding DNA: TGCGCCAGCGGCCCTCAGGGGGCAAACTATGGCTACACCTTC. This gives the protein CASGPQGANYGYTF.

V usage is TRBV6-5 and J usage is TRBJ1-2, with 9 bases that match TRBD1. Germline lookup yields CDR1 MNHEY and CDR2 SVGAGI. There are 13 residues in the CDR3. The junction had 7 bases not matched to a gene; V was cut back by 6 bases and J by 8 bases. The CDR3 is CASSLTGTGGYTF. CDR3 in DNA: TGTGCCAGCAGCTTAACCGGGACAGGGGGCTACACCTTC.

CDR3: CASSSGQGRNTEAFF. In DNA form, the CDR3 reads TGTGCCAGCAGCTCCGGACAGGGAAGGAACACTGAAGCTTTCTTT. The genes are TRBV7-9 and TRBJ1-1; 8 positions match TRBD1. The J segment lost 1 base and the V segment lost 4 bases, leaving 5 bases of the junction unmatched. Per the germline V gene, CDR1 is SEHNR and CDR2 is FQNEAQ (reference sequence). The CDR3 is made up of 15 amino acids.

The chain uses TRBV7-2 and TRBJ2-1, with 8 bases aligning to TRBD2. The CDR3 contains 14 residues. Germline V CDR1 and CDR2: SGHTA, FQGNSA. The J segment lost 7 bases and the V segment lost 5 bases, leaving 7 bases of the junction unmatched. CDR3 in amino acids: CASSPRLASNEQFF. As DNA, the CDR3 is TGTGCCAGCAGCCCCAGACTAGCGTCGAATGAGCAGTTCTTC.